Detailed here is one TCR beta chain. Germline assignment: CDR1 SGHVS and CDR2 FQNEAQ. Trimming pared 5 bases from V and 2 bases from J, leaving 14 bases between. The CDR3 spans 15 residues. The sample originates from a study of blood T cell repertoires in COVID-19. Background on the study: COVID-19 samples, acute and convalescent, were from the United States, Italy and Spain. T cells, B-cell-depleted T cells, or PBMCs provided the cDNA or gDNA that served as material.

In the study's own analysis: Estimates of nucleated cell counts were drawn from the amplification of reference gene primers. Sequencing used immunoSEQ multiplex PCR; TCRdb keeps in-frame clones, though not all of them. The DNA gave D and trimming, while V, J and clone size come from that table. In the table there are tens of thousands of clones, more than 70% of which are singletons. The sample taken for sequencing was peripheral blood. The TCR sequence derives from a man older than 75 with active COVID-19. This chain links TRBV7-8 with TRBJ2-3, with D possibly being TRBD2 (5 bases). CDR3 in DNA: TGTGCCAGCAGCCCATGGACTGGCTACACAGATACGCAGTATTTT. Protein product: CASSPWTGYTDTQYF.